This record concerns one T cell receptor beta chain sequence. The data originate from a study of blood T cell repertoires in COVID-19. Background on the study: There were acute and convalescent COVID-19 samples, and they came from the United States, Italy and Spain. Nucleic acid was either cDNA or gDNA, and it came from T cells, B-cell-depleted T cells, or PBMCs.

CDR1 SEHNR and CDR2 FQNEAQ come from the germline V gene (reference sequence). The V end lost 10 bases, the J end lost 1 base, and 10 bases lay between the germline ends. CDR3 size: 12 residues. The repertoire was sequenced with immunoSEQ multiplex PCR; TCRdb's copy has only in-frame clones and lacks some. The repertoire holds about 140,000 clones, with approximately 86% as singletons. This TCR derives from a woman in her sixties or seventies with acute or convalescent COVID-19. The sample was peripheral blood. This sequence joins TRBV7-9 and TRBJ1-1; weak D call: TRBD1 (6 bases). The CDR3 DNA follows: TGTGCCATCCAGACAGGGAACACTGAAGCTTTCTTT. Its protein product is CAIQTGNTEAFF.